The sequence of this T cell receptor beta chain was determined in a study of blood T cell repertoires in COVID-19 (dated by TCRdb to about 2020). About the study as a whole: Samples from collaborators originated in the United States, Italy and Spain and spanned both the acute and convalescent phases of COVID-19. Deeply sampled blood TCRbeta repertoires from subjects exposed to, actively infected with, or recovered from COVID-19 were included in the dataset. HLA class I and class II types, where available, came from metadata supplied by the sample provider rather than from assay-based typing. The prospective study material was composed of cDNA or gDNA derived from T cells, B-cell-depleted T cells, or PBMCs. A freely available public database, intended as a resource for researchers studying the immune response to SARS-CoV-2, is where the repertoires were released. Samples were obtained from the ongoing ImmuneRACE study (first 160 participants) and from some 1,300 subjects provided by 6 global collaborators. Nearly every sample came with metadata listing a de-identified subject ID, COVID-19 status, age in years and sex. Findings and caveats that apply to the study as a whole: The quantity of clinical and demographic metadata differed by source and by participant and was supplied without curation.

At one collaborating source in Seattle, patients were enrolled during active infection and were followed longitudinally through the course of disease. Whole blood was collected in K2EDTA tubes by collaborating institutions according to the institutions' own protocols. For TCRbeta analysis, collaborators shipped samples in one of three forms: frozen whole blood, isolated PBMCs, or DNA extracted from either of those sample types. As regards this clone: What this receptor recognizes is not known. The sample holds no much larger clone one base away, and base qualities are not on file.

TCRbeta CDR3 regions were amplified from genomic DNA using the immunoSEQ Assay, a bias-controlled multiplex PCR. As for how the authors treated the data: Nucleated cell counts per sample were estimated from amplification of reference gene primers within the assay. Sequence reads were collapsed and filtered to measure the absolute abundance of every unique TCRbeta CDR3 rearrangement. Productive Simpson clonality was computed per sample as the square root of Simpson's diversity index over productive rearrangements. The source is immuneACCESS, and TCRdb retained only in-frame sequences with V and J called. Part of the clones is not carried over; for the studies checked, unresolved V genes explain less than half of this, and the remainder is unexplained. From that table come the V and J calls and clone size; the DNA was used to work out D and trimming. The sample table lists 250,000 to 350,000 clones, about four fifths of them with a count of one. More than 15% of the sample goes to the ten largest clones.

The CDR3 numbers 17 residues from cysteine through phenylalanine. CDR3 DNA is the only sequence kept; it has 51 bases, read in frame from the first base. Compared with germline, V lacks 1 base and J lacks 3 bases; bases without a gene match: 6. CDR1 and CDR2, per the germline V gene, are MGHRA and YSYEKL. Sequencing used peripheral blood. The rearranged chain carries TRBV4-1 and TRBJ2-2, with 9 bases matching TRBD2. This sequence originates from a person between 65 and 79 years old with COVID-19, enrolled during active disease. The nucleotide sequence is given as TGCGCCAGCAGCCAAGCCCCACTAGCGGGCTACACCGGGGAGCTGTTTTTT. It is translated as CASSQAPLAGYTGELFF.